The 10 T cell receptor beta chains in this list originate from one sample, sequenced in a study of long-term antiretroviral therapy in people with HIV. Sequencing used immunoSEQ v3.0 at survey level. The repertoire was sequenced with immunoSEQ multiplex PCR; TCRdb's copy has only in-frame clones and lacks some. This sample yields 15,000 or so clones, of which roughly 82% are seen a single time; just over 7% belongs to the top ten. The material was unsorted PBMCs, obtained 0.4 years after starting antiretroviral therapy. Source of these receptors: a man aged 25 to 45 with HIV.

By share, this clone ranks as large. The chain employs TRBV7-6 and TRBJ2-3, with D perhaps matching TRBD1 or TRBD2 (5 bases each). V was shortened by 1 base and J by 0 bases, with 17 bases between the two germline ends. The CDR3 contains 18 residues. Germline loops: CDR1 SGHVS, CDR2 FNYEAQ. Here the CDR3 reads CASSLGGDLSASTDTQYF. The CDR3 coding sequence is TGTGCCAGCAGCTTAGGTGGGGACCTTTCTGCTAGCACAGATACGCAGTATTTT.

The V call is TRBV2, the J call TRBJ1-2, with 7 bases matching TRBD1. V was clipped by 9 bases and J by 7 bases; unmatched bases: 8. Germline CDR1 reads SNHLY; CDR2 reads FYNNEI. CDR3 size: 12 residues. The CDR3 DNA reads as TGTGCCAGGAAGGGGGCGGGGGTTGGCTACACCTTC. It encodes CARKGAGVGYTF.

The CDR3 loop reads CASSVVDGGVTEAFF. DNA of the CDR3: TGTGCCAGCAGTGTTGTGGACGGGGGAGTCACTGAAGCTTTCTTT. The chain is built from TRBV2 and TRBJ1-1; the D gene is possibly TRBD1 (5 bases). Trimming shortened V by 4 bases and J by 4 bases, and 16 bases separated the two germline ends. Germline V gives CDR1 SNHLY, CDR2 FYNNEI. This CDR3 contains 15 residues.

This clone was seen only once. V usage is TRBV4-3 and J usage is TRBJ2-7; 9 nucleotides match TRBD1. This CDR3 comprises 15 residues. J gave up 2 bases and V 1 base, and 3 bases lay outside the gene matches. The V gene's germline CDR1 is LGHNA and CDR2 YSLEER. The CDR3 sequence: CASSQAGTGTYEQYF. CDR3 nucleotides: TGCGCCAGCAGCCAAGCAGGGACAGGGACCTACGAGCAGTACTTC.

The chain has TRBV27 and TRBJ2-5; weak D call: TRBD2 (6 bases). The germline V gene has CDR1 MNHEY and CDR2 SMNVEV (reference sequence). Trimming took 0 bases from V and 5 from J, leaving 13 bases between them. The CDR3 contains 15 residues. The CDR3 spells CASSLSDGSAETQYF. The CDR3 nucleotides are TGTGCCAGCAGTTTATCCGACGGGAGTGCTGAGACCCAGTACTTC.

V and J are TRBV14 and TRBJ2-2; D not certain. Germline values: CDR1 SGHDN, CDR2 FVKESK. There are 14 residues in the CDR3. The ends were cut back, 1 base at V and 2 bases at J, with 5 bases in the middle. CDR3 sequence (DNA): TGTGCCAGCAGCCAAGGAGGAAACACCGGGGAGCTGTTTTTT. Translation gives CASSQGGNTGELFF.

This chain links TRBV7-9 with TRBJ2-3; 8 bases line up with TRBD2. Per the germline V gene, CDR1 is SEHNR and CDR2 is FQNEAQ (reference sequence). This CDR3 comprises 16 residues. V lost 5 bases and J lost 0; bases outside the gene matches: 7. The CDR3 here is CASSRGGRTSTDTQYF. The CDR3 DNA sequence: TGTGCCAGCAGCCGGGGGGGGAGGACAAGCACAGATACGCAGTATTTT.

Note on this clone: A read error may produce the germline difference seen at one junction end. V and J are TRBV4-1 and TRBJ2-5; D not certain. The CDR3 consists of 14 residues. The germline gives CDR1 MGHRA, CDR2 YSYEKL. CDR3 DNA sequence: TGCGCCAGCAGTCAAGAGAGTTTACAAGAGACCCAGTACTTC. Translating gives CASSQESLQETQYF.

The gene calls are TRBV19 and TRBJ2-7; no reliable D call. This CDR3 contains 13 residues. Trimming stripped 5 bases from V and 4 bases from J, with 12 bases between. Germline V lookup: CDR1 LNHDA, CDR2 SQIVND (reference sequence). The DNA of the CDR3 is TGTGCCAGTAGTGCGGCAGTTTGGTACGAGCAGTACTTC. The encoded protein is CASSAAVWYEQYF. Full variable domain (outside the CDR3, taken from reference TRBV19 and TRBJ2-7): DGGITQSPKYLFRKEGQNVTLSCEQNLNHDAMYWYRQDPGQGLRLIYYSQIVNDFQKGDIAEGYSVSREKKESFPLTVTSAQKNPTAFYLCASSAAVWYEQYFGPGTRLTVT.

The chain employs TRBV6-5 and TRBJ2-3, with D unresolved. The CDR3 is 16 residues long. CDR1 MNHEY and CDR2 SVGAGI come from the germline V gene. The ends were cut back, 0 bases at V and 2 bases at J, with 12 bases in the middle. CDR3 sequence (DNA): TGTGCCAGCAGTTACTCAAATAGCCTTCCCACAGATACGCAGTATTTT. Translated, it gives CASSYSNSLPTDTQYF.